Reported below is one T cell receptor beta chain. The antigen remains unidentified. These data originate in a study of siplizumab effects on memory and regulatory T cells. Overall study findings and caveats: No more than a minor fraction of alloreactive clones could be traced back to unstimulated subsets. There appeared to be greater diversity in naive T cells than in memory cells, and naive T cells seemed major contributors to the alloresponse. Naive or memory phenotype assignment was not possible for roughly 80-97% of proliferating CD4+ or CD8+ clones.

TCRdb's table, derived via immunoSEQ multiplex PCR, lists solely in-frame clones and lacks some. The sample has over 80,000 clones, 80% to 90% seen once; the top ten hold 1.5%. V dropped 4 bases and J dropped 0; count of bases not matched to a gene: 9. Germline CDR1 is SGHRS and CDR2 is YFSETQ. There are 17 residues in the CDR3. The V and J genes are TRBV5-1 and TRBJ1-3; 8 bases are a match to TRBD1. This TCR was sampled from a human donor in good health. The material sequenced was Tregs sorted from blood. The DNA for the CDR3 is TGCGCCAGCAGCGGATCCGGACAGGGCCTCTCTGGAAACACCATATATTTT. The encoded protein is CASSGSGQGLSGNTIYF.